The present T cell receptor (beta chain) was sequenced within a study of beta chain features in type 1 diabetes. Study-level information: Taken together, all samples contributed approximately 110 million examined sorted cells.

V gave up 1 base and J gave up 4 bases; unmatched junction bases: 7. In germline, CDR1 is MGHRA, CDR2 YSYEKL. CDR3 length: 17 residues. A few counts support this clone. What it recognizes is unknown. Expressed TCRB transcripts were sequenced after all isolated RNA was converted to cDNA. TCRdb keeps only in-frame clones here, not all; method: immunoSEQ multiplex PCR. The sample holds around 310,000 clones; roughly 13% are singletons and the top ten take roughly 0.015%. General study findings and limits: Type 1 diabetes patients had TCRB CDR3s that were shorter (moderately but significantly so) in all four CD4+ subsets. Type 1 diabetes patients showed fewer insertions and more deletions at VDJ junctions.

The sequenced material came from naive CD4+ T cells from blood. The receptor's source is a woman aged 18-29 years with type 1 diabetes. The rearrangement uses TRBV4-1 and TRBJ2-2, with 9 bases that match TRBD1. CDR3 amino acids: CASSQGVGTGITGELFF. In DNA form, the CDR3 reads TGCGCCAGCAGCCAAGGGGTCGGGACAGGGATCACCGGGGAGCTGTTTTTT.